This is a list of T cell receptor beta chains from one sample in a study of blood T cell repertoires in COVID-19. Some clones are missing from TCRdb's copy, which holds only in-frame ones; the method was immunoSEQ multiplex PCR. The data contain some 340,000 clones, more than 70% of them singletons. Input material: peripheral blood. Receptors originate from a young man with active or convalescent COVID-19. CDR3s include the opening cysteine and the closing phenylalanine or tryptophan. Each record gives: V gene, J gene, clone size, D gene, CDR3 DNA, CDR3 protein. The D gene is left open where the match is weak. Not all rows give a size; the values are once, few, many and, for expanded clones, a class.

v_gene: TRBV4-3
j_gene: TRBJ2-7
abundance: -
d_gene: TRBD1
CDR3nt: TGCGCCAGCAGCCGCAGCCCCGGGGACAGTTCCGAGCAGTACTTC
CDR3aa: CASSRSPGDSSEQYF

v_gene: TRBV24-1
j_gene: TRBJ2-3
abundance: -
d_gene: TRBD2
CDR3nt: TGTGCCACCCGGGCGGCGGGGGACCCTACAGATACGCAGTATTTT
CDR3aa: CATRAAGDPTDTQYF

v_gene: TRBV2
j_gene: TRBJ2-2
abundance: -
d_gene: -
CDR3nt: TGTGCCAGCAGTGGACAGTTAACCGGGGAGCTGTTTTTT
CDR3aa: CASSGQLTGELFF

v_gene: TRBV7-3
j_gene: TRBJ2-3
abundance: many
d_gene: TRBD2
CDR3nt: TGTGCCAGCAGCCCGAAGACTAGCGGGGCCGGAATAGATACGCAGTATTTT
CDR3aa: CASSPKTSGAGIDTQYF

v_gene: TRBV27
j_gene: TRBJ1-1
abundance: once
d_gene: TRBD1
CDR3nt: TGTGCCAGCCGCACAGGGGGCTGGGACACTGAAGCTTTCTTT
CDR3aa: CASRTGGWDTEAFF

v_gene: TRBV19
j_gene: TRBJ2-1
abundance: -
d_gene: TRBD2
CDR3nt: TGTGCCAGTAGTAGGACTAGCGGGAGATACAATGAGCAGTTCTTC
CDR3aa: CASSRTSGRYNEQFF

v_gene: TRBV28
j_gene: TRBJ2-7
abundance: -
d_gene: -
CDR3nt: TGTGCCAGCAGTTTAGTCGTCCGCGAGCAGTACTTC
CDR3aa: CASSLVVREQYF

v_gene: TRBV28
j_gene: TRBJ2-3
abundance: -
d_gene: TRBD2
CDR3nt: TGTGCCAGCAGCGGGACTAGCGGGAGGGCCGAGGCAGATACGCAGTATTTT
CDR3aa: CASSGTSGRAEADTQYF

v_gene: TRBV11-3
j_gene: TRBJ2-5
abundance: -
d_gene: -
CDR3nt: TGTGCCAGCAGCTTAGCCGGGAGAGGGGAGACCCAGTACTTC
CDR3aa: CASSLAGRGETQYF

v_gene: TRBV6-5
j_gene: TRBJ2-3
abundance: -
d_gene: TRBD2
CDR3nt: TGTACAAGCGGGGGGGGCACAGATACGCAGTATTTT
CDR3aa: CTSGGGTDTQYF

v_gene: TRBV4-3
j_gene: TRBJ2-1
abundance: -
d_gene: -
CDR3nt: TGCGCCAGCAGCCAAGGACGGGGTGAGCAGTTCTTC
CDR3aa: CASSQGRGEQFF

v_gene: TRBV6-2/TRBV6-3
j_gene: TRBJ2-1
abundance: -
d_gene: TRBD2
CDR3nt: TGTGCCAGCAGTCGGTTAGCGGGGACCGAGCAGTTCTTC
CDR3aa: CASSRLAGTEQFF

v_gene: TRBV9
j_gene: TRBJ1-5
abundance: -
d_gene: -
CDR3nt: TGTGCCAGCAGTGCTCAGGGGCGGAGCAATCAGCCCCAGCATTTT
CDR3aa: CASSAQGRSNQPQHF

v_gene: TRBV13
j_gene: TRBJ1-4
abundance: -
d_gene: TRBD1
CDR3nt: TGTGCCAGCAGCTTAGAGGCAGGGGGGTTTAGGGCGACTAATGAAAAACTGTTTTTT
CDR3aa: CASSLEAGGFRATNEKLFF

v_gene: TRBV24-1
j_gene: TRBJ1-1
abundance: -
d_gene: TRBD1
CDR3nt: TGTGCCACCAGGGGGACAGGGCTCGCTGAAGCTTTCTTT
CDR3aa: CATRGTGLAEAFF

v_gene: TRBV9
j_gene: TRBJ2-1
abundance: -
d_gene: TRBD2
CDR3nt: TGTGCCAGCAGCGTAGCTAGCGGGGGGGCCATTGAGCAGTTCTTC
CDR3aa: CASSVASGGAIEQFF

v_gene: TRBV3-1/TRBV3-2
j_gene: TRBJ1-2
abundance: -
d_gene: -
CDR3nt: TGTGCCAGCAGCCAAGGCGGCTTGGGCTACACCTTC
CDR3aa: CASSQGGLGYTF

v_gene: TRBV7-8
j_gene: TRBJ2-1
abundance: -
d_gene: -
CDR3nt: TGTGCCAGCAGCTTAGCTAGTCACAATGAGCAGTTCTTC
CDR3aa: CASSLASHNEQFF

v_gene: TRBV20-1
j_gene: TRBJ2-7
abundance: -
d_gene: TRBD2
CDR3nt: TGCAGTGCTAGTGACACTAGCGGGAGAAACTACGAGCAGTACTTC
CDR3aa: CSASDTSGRNYEQYF

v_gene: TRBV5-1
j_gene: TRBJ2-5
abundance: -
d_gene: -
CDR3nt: TGCGCCAGCAGCTTGGCCGGCGGAGAGACCCAGTACTTC
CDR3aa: CASSLAGGETQYF

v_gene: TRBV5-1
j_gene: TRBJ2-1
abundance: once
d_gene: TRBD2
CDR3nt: TGCGCCAGCAGCAGAGGACTAGCGGCCTACAATGAGCAGTTCTTC
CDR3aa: CASSRGLAAYNEQFF

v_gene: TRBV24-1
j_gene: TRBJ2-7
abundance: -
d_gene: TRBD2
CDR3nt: TGTGCCACCAGTGTCGGCGGGAGAGGCTACGAGCAGTACTTC
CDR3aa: CATSVGGRGYEQYF

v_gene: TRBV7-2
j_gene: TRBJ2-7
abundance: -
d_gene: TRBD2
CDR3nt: TGTGCCAGCAGGACTAGCGGGGGGGCCTACGAGCAGTACTTC
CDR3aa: CASRTSGGAYEQYF

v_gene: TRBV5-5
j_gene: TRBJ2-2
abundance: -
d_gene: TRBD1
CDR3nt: TGTGCCAGCAGCTTTACAGGGGCCGGGGAGCTGTTTTTT
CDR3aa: CASSFTGAGELFF

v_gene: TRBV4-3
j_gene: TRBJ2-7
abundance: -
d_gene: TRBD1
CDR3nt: TGCGCCAGCAGCCAGGGACAGGGACCTCTGACCGAGCAGTACTTC
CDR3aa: CASSQGQGPLTEQYF

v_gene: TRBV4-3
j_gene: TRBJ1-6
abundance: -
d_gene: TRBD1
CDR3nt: TGCGCCAGCAGCCGAACGACAGGGGTTTATAATTCACCCCTCCACTTT
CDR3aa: CASSRTTGVYNSPLHF

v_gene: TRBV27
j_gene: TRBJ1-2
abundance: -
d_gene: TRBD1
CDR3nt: TGTGCCAGCAGTCGGGACAGTCCTAACTATGGCTACACCTTC
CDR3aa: CASSRDSPNYGYTF

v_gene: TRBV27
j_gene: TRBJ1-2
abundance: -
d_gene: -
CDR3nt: TGTGCCAGCAGGGACAAGTACGGCTATGGCTACACCTTC
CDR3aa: CASRDKYGYGYTF

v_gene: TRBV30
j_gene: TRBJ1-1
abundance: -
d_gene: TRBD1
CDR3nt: TGTGCCTGGAGTATCGGGGACAGGGGTACTGAAGCTTTCTTT
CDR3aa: CAWSIGDRGTEAFF

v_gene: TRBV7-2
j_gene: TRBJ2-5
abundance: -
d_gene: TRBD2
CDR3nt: TGTGCCAGCAGTAAAATAGCGGGTGTGCAAGAGACCCAGTACTTC
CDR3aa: CASSKIAGVQETQYF

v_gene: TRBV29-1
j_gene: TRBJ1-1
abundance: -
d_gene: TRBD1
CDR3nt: TGCAGCGTTCGGACAGGGGGGGACACTGAAGCTTTCTTT
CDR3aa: CSVRTGGDTEAFF

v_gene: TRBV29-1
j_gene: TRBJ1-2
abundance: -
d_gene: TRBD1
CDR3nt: TGCAGCGTTTCGACAGGGGGTTATGGCTACACCTTC
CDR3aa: CSVSTGGYGYTF

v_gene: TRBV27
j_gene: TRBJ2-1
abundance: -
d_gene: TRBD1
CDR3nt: TGTGCCAGCAGTCGAAGAAGGACAGGGGAGTTGAATGAGCAGTTCTTC
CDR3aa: CASSRRRTGELNEQFF

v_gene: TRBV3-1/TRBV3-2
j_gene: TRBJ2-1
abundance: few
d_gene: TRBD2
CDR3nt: TGTGCCAGCAGCAATGGACTAGCGGGGTTCGATGAGCAGTTCTTC
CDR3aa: CASSNGLAGFDEQFF

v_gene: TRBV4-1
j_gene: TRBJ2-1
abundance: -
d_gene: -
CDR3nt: TGCGCCAGCAGCCAAGATCCAGGATGGAACAATGAGCAGTTCTTC
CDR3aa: CASSQDPGWNNEQFF